This T cell receptor beta chain was found in a study of shared clonotypes between healthy human individuals (dated by TCRdb to 2018 to 2020). Regarding the complete study: A few men and two women, aged 18 to 49 years, made up the cohort. For each donor, CD4 naive and CD4 memory were each given three plates, CD8 naive was given two plates, and CD8 memory was given one plate. To estimate repertoire size and how much clonotype sharing occurs between individuals, the study deeply sequenced the blood TCR repertoires of about five healthy adults. Libraries were prepared and TCR repertoires were sequenced by different laboratories using diverse techniques, in order to increase sequencing depth and limit assay-specific biases. Leukapheresis yielded between about 0.9 and 9.5 billion PBMCs per donor.

Healthy HIV-negative adults with no recently reported acute infections or vaccinations were included as donors. Only Caucasian adults living in Nashville, Tennessee, USA were represented among the donors. CD4+ T cells were enriched through magnetic negative selection, after which naive cells were positively selected on CD45RA and the remaining negative fraction served as the memory subset. After blood collection by leukapheresis, PBMCs were isolated using Ficoll-Histopaque density gradient centrifugation and then cryopreserved in the vapor phase of liquid nitrogen. Purity and quantity of every magnetically sorted T cell population were checked by analytical flow cytometry. Each sorted fraction had its genomic DNA isolated and then quantified by UV absorbance on a Nanodrop 2000c. TCR CDR3 regions were amplified from genomic DNA by multiplex PCR using the deep immunoSEQ assay. Extracted genomic DNA from each cell subset was spread evenly across all wells of several immunoSEQ 96-well plates, with each plate serving as a replicate. For sorted subsets, approximately 190 ng of genomic DNA, equivalent to roughly 30,000 T cell genomes, went into each replicate PCR. The purified libraries were quantified using a Qubit 3.0 fluorometer, sized with a Bioanalyzer 2100, and then quantified again using the KAPA Library Quantification kit. A separate single-read 150-cycle Illumina NextSeq 550 flow cell was used to sequence each immunoSEQ 96-well plate. The authors processed their data as follows. Because only junctional sequences without quality scores were contained in the immunoSEQ output, filtering matching that applied to full-length reads could not be performed. Sequences were annotated with PyIR, a Python wrapper for IgBLAST v1.9, and V/J genes and CDR3 were assigned using IMGT germline references. Any read was removed if the V/J assignment was weak (E-value above 1e-6), the CDR3 was missing, or the read contained stop codons, out-of-frame junctions, or ambiguous translated residues. V3J clonotypes were defined as sequences sharing an identical inferred V gene, J gene, and CDR3 amino acid sequence. Percentage overlap between repertoires was calculated by dividing the number of shared unique clonotypes by the size of the smaller repertoire. RTK rarefaction, the Chao1 estimator, and Recon v2.1 estimates of unobserved clonotypes were used to assess repertoire richness. Generation probabilities for all TCRbeta clonotypes obtained by the gDNA method from a handful of donors were computed using OLGA. TCRdb retrieved this table from immuneACCESS and kept in-frame rearrangements only. Not all clones are present; in checked studies, unresolved V genes account for under half, and no reason is known for the remainder. V, J and clone size derive from that table, while D and trimming were established from the DNA sequence. The sample includes about 2,500,000 clones, with roughly 92% observed a single time. The biggest ten clones account for roughly 0.14% of the sample.

General findings and caveats noted by the study authors: The genetic and exposure-history diversity represented was limited by the small number of donors. Compared with non-shared clonotypes, clonotypes shared by all four sorted-subset donors had higher generation probabilities. Even with the large sequencing depth, rarefaction of the sorted-subset datasets indicated that sequencing was incomplete. Pairwise subsampling indicated that sequencing depth was expected to affect the degree of clonotype sharing among donors. Only blood was sampled, and tissue TCR repertoires likely differ from those in blood. When a few donors were compared, the shared fraction of clonotypes was around 5.1% for naive CD4, around 3.6% for naive CD8, roughly 2.5% for memory CD4, and under 0.5% for memory CD8. Naive subsets generally had larger estimated clonotype richness than memory subsets.

Of note for this clone: Its antigen remains unidentified. Base qualities are not at hand, and no much larger clone is one base apart.

The CDR3 covers 15 residues, taking in both the cysteine and the phenylalanine. Of the read, only the CDR3 DNA is kept; its 45 bases are in frame from base 1. Here V drops 2 bases and J drops 1 base, and the junction holds 3 bases not matched to any gene. CDR1 MGHDK and CDR2 SYGVNS were looked up in the germline V gene. The sequence is built from TRBV25-1 and TRBJ2-3, and 7 junction bases match TRBD2. What was sequenced was naive CD4+ T cells sorted from blood. The meaning of the sample's cell subset or site label: CD45RA+ positively selected. The sequence was obtained from a man aged 18-30 years in good health. The nucleotide sequence reads TGTGCCAGCAGTGAAAAGGCGGGAGGCACAGATACGCAGTATTTT. Translated, it reads CASSEKAGGTDTQYF.